This T cell receptor (beta chain) was sequenced in a study of siplizumab effects on memory and regulatory T cells. V lost 5 bases, J lost 6 bases, and 11 bases lay in between. CDR1 MNHEY and CDR2 SMNVEV come from the germline V gene (reference sequence). This CDR3 comprises 12 residues. Assay used: immunoSEQ multiplex PCR; TCRdb lists only in-frame clones, some missing. Among approximately 50,000 clones, approximately 93% were seen once, and the ten largest hold 17%. This TCR came from a human donor in good health. V is TRBV27 and J is TRBJ2-7; the D is unclear. The material sequenced was CD8+ T cells sorted from blood. CDR3 nucleotides: TGTGCCAGCAGTCCTAAGGGATTCGAGCAGTACTTC. Residues: CASSPKGFEQYF.